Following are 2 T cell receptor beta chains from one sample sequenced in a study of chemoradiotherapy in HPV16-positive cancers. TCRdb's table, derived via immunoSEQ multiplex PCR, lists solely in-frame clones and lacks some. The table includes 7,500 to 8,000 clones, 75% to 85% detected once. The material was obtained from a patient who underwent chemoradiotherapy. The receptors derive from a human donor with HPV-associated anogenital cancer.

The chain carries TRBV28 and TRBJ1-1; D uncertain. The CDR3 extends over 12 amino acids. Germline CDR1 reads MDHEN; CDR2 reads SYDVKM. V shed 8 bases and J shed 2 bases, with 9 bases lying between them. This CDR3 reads CASGPGNTEAFF. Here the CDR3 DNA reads TGTGCCAGCGGGCCCGGAAACACTGAAGCTTTCTTT. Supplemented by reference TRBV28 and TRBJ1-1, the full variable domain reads DVKVTQSSRYLVKRTGEKVFLECVQDMDHENMFWYRQDPGLGLRLIYFSYDVKMKEKGDIPEGYSVSREKKERFSLILESASTNQTSMYLCASGPGNTEAFFGQGTRLTVV.

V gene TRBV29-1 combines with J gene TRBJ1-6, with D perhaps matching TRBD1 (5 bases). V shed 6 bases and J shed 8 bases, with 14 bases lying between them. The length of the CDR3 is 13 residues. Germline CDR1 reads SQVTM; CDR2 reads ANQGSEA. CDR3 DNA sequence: TGCAGCGTGGGCTTATCCAGGGATTCACCCCTCCACTTT. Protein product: CSVGLSRDSPLHF.